This TCR beta chain was sequenced in a study of graft-versus-host responses after intestinal transplantation. The wider study: Every transplant recipient was induced with anti-thymocyte globulin, then maintained on tacrolimus and steroids for around 3 years.

Findings and limits, study-wide: High graft-versus-host to host-versus-graft T cell clonal ratios marked allografts of patients with graft-donor macrochimerism. Recipient bone marrow held GvH clones, some seen earlier in ileum or blood.

The CDR3 totals 15 residues. Germline V CDR1 and CDR2: KGHSH, LQKENI. J was trimmed by 4 bases and V by 4 bases; bases with no gene match: 3. To note about this clone: Its antigen is as yet unknown.

This table comes from immunoSEQ multiplex PCR, and its TCRdb copy is limited to in-frame clones, with some not included. The sample yields over 90,000 clones, 91% seen once. The source of this sequence is a human donor who was the organ donor for an intestinal transplant. The rearrangement links TRBV18 to TRBJ2-3; TRBD2 aligns across 12 bases. Sequencing was performed on unstimulated CD4+ T cells sorted from spleen or lymph node cells, taken before transplant. As DNA, the CDR3 is TGTGCCAGCTCACGTCCTAGCGGGGGGGCAGATACGCAGTATTTT. It is translated as CASSRPSGGADTQYF. Variable domain in full (rest from reference TRBV18 and TRBJ2-3): NAGVMQNPRHLVRRRGQEARLRCSPMKGHSHVYWYRQLPEEGLKFMVYLQKENIIDESGMPKERFSAEFPKEGPSILRIQQVVRGDSAAYFCASSRPSGGADTQYFGPGTRLTVL.